Sequencing of this T cell receptor beta chain was carried out in a study of blood T cell repertoires in COVID-19. Germline trimming cut 0 bases from V and 7 bases from J; bases unmatched to any gene: 12. CDR3 length equals 17 residues. Per germline, CDR1 SGDLS and CDR2 YYNGEE. Sequencing was performed with immunoSEQ multiplex PCR; in TCRdb, only in-frame clones are kept and a portion is missing. The sample comprises roughly 220,000 clones, approximately 90% of which are singletons, and over 3% rests with the top ten. The chain couples TRBV9 to TRBJ1-4, with TRBD1 matching over 7 bases. This clonotype was sampled from a woman under 30 in a cohort exposed to, infected with or recovered from COVID-19 (not recorded which). Sequencing used PBMCs or T cells enriched from blood (not recorded which). The CDR3 protein is CASSVGESRQGGEKLFF. Here the CDR3 DNA reads TGTGCCAGCAGCGTAGGAGAGTCCCGGCAGGGGGGTGAAAAACTGTTTTTT.